One sample yielded the 25 T cell receptor beta chains listed below, sequenced in a study of cytomegalovirus exposure and HLA in healthy donors. Primers included in the PCR were 60 Vbeta and 13 Jbeta primers. This table comes from immunoSEQ multiplex PCR, and its TCRdb copy is limited to in-frame clones, with some not included. This sample carries about 160,000 clones, over 75% of them seen once, and the ten largest clones take 1.3%. Sequencing input: PBMCs. The receptor source for this set is a middle-aged man in good health and CMV-seropositive.

The chain uses TRBV6-6 and TRBJ1-6; maybe TRBD1 (5 bases). Between the trimmed V and J ends, which lost 5 bases and 9 bases, there was a span of 14 bases. CDR3 length equals 14 residues. The V gene's germline CDR1 is MNHNY and CDR2 SVGAGI (reference sequence). The CDR3 bases are TGTGCCAGCAGTCCCCAGGGTGAATTTTCACCCCTCCACTTT. As protein: CASSPQGEFSPLHF.

The CDR3 protein is CASSPWWERSTDTQYF. CDR3 sequence (DNA): TGCGCCAGCAGCCCCTGGTGGGAGCGGAGCACAGATACGCAGTATTTT. The J gene is TRBJ2-3, the V gene TRBV5-1; tentative D call: TRBD2 (5 bases). The CDR3 has 16 amino acids. Trimming pared 4 bases from V and 0 bases from J, leaving 15 bases between. Germline lookup yields CDR1 SGHRS and CDR2 YFSETQ.

The V and J genes are TRBV5-4 and TRBJ1-4; D is possibly TRBD1 (5 bases). This CDR3 region has 15 residues. Germline CDR1 and CDR2: SGHNT and YYREEE (reference sequence). V lost 4 bases and J lost 6, with 16 bases in between. The CDR3 coding sequence is TGTGCCAGCAGCCTCGCCGGGGGAGGGGATGAAAAACTGTTTTTT. It translates to CASSLAGGGDEKLFF.

This rearrangement joins TRBV4-3 to TRBJ2-7; no clear D gene. This CDR3 has 15 amino acids. Trimming stripped 1 base from V and 2 bases from J, with 12 bases between. CDR1 is LGHNA and CDR2 is YSLEER in the germline V gene. The CDR3 DNA follows: TGCGCCAGCAGCCAAGGGAGTAAATCGACCTACGAGCAGTACTTC. Its protein product is CASSQGSKSTYEQYF.

The chain is built from TRBV28 and TRBJ2-1; 7 bases match TRBD1. The CDR3 totals 14 residues. Germline CDR1 is MDHEN and CDR2 is SYDVKM. With V trimmed by 8 bases and J by 0 bases, 4 bases remained unmatched. The CDR3 DNA follows: TGTGCCAGCCGACAGGGAAGCTCCTACAATGAGCAGTTCTTC. It specifies CASRQGSSYNEQFF.

This clone was detected a few times. The rearrangement uses TRBV5-4 and TRBJ1-6, with 9 bases that match TRBD1. CDR1 and CDR2 (germline): SGHNT, YYREEE (reference sequence). The CDR3 spans 12 residues. The V gene end was trimmed by 6 bases and the J gene end by 11 bases; junction bases not matched to a gene: 3. This CDR3 is CASNDRGAPLHF. CDR3 sequence (DNA): TGTGCCAGCAACGACAGGGGGGCACCCCTCCACTTT.

CDR3 nucleotides: TGTGCCAGCAGTTACCAACTAGCAGACGAGACCCAGTACTTC. It translates to CASSYQLADETQYF. V gene TRBV6-5 combines with J gene TRBJ2-5, with D possibly matching TRBD2 (6 bases). Trimming stripped 2 bases from V and 5 bases from J, with 12 bases between. The CDR3 is made up of 14 amino acids. Germline CDR1 reads MNHEY; CDR2 reads SVGAGI.

This chain uses TRBV5-4 with TRBJ2-5; D unclear. This CDR3 spans 13 amino acids. Looked up from germline, CDR1 is SGHNT and CDR2 is YYREEE (reference sequence). V dropped 0 bases and J dropped 5 bases, with 8 bases sitting between them. This CDR3 reads CASSLDKWETQYF. In nucleotides, the CDR3 is TGTGCCAGCAGCTTGGACAAATGGGAGACCCAGTACTTC.

V usage is TRBV30 and J usage is TRBJ2-1; 8 nucleotides match TRBD2. Trimming took 5 bases from V and 6 from J; bases not matched to a gene: 9. The CDR3 runs to 14 residues. Germline V gives CDR1 GTSNPN, CDR2 SVGIG (reference sequence). CDR3 bases: TGTGCCTGGCTTCGGGCGGGAGGCTTCAATGAGCAGTTCTTC. Protein product: CAWLRAGGFNEQFF.

V gene TRBV5-1 combines with J gene TRBJ2-2; weak D call: TRBD1 (5 bases). V lost 0 bases, J lost 6 bases, and 12 bases lay in between. The CDR3 loop spans 15 amino acids. The germline V gene encodes CDR1 SGHRS and CDR2 YFSETQ. CDR3 bases: TGCGCCAGCAGCTTGGCAGTGGGGCAGGCCGGGGAGCTGTTTTTT. It specifies CASSLAVGQAGELFF.

The rearrangement joins TRBV10-3 to TRBJ2-1, with 9 nucleotides matching TRBD2. Trimming took 10 bases from V and 6 from J; bases not matched to a gene: 7. The CDR3 totals 13 residues. Germline V gene sequence: CDR1 ENHRY, CDR2 SYGVKD. CDR3 DNA sequence: TGTGCCACCCGACTAGCGGCCCGCAATGAGCAGTTCTTC. This codes for CATRLAARNEQFF.

The chain combines TRBV7-2 with TRBJ1-3, with D possibly being TRBD1 (6 bases). V lost 3 bases and J 7 bases, leaving 16 bases between the germline ends. Germline lookup yields CDR1 SGHTA and CDR2 FQGNSA. The CDR3 has 15 residues. In DNA form, the CDR3 reads TGTGCCAGCAGCTTGGCAGGGGCCCTCCAGAACACCATATATTTT. Its protein product is CASSLAGALQNTIYF.

The V call is TRBV29-1, the J call TRBJ1-3; D not certain. The CDR3 is 16 amino acids. The ends were cut back, 1 base at V and 0 bases at J, with 13 bases in the middle. CDR1 SQVTM and CDR2 ANQGSEA come from the germline V gene. The CDR3 here is CSVEGKVAGSGNTIYF. The CDR3 bases are TGCAGCGTTGAAGGGAAGGTGGCAGGCTCTGGAAACACCATATATTTT. Looking up the rest from reference TRBV29-1 and TRBJ1-3 gives the full variable domain: SAVISQKPSRDICQRGTSLTIQCQVDSQVTMMFWYRQQPGQSLTLIATANQGSEATYESGFVIDKFPISRPNLTFSTLTVSNMSPEDSSIYLCSVEGKVAGSGNTIYFGEGSWLTVV.

The table lists this clone with a few counts. The gene calls are TRBV27 and TRBJ2-7; the match to TRBD1 covers 9 bases. J lost 0 bases, V lost 3 bases, and 6 bases had no gene match. This CDR3 comprises 16 residues. Looked up from germline, CDR1 is MNHEY and CDR2 is SMNVEV (reference sequence). The CDR3 DNA follows: TGTGCCAGCAGTTTGGTCCCGGGACAGGGCTCCTACGAGCAGTACTTC. As protein: CASSLVPGQGSYEQYF.

J is TRBJ2-2 and V is TRBV6-1; 8 nucleotides agree with TRBD1. Looked up from germline, CDR1 is MNHNS and CDR2 is SASEGT. V dropped 6 bases and J dropped 0; count of bases not matched to a gene: 3. This CDR3 contains 15 residues. CDR3 loop: CASRTGGANTGELFF. CDR3 bases: TGTGCCAGCAGAACAGGGGGAGCGAACACCGGGGAGCTGTTTTTT.

J is TRBJ1-4 and V is TRBV11-2; D is possibly TRBD1 (5 bases). CDR1 and CDR2 from the germline V gene are SGHAT and FQNNGV. Trimming took 1 base from V and 8 from J, leaving 11 bases between them. The CDR3 totals 14 residues. The CDR3 DNA reads as TGTGCCAGCAGCTTAGTTGGGGCGGCCGAAAAACTGTTTTTT. Translating it yields CASSLVGAAEKLFF.

V gene TRBV5-4 combines with J gene TRBJ2-7, with 7 bases fitting TRBD1. The germline CDR1 and CDR2 sequences are SGHNT and YYREEE (reference sequence). The CDR3 extends over 13 amino acids. V shed 3 bases, J shed 2 bases, and the junction held 2 bases outside the gene matches. CDR3 amino acids: CASSWDSAYEQYF. The CDR3 DNA follows: TGTGCCAGCAGCTGGGACAGCGCCTACGAGCAGTACTTC.

The chain couples TRBV5-1 to TRBJ2-3; D uncertain. CDR3 length equals 13 residues. Germline CDR1 and CDR2: SGHRS and YFSETQ. V lost 0 bases to trimming and J lost 6 bases, with 8 bases between them. Here the CDR3 reads CASSLAVVDTQYF. For the CDR3, the DNA is TGCGCCAGCAGCTTGGCAGTCGTGGATACGCAGTATTTT.

This clone was counted only a few times. This sequence joins TRBV6-6 and TRBJ2-1, with TRBD1 matching 8 bases. The CDR3 is 13 amino acids. Germline V CDR1 and CDR2: MNHNY, SVGAGI (reference sequence). The junction had 5 bases not matched to a gene; V was cut back by 5 bases and J by 8 bases. CDR3 DNA: TGTGCCAGCAGTGCAGGGGGCTTCGATGAGCAGTTCTTC. Its protein product is CASSAGGFDEQFF.

This clone was picked up a small number of times. V and J are TRBV9 and TRBJ2-7; 12 bases map to TRBD2. Germline assignment: CDR1 SGDLS and CDR2 YYNGEE. The CDR3 length is 15 residues. Losses at the gene ends were 3 bases for V and 5 bases for J; bases not matched to a gene: 6. For the CDR3, the DNA is TGTGCCAGCAGCGAAACTAGCGGGAGGTCCCACGAGCAGTACTTC. This encodes CASSETSGRSHEQYF.

The chain links TRBV6-5 to TRBJ2-1; the D gene is possibly TRBD2 (6 bases). The CDR3 is made up of 13 amino acids. Germline V gives CDR1 MNHEY, CDR2 SVGAGI. The V end was cut by 5 bases, the J end by 4 bases, with 9 bases between. This CDR3 reads CASSRGRYNEQFF. Written as DNA, the CDR3 is TGTGCCAGCAGTCGGGGGAGGTACAATGAGCAGTTCTTC.

V is TRBV15 and J is TRBJ2-7, with 7 bases identical to TRBD2. The germline V gene has CDR1 LNHNV and CDR2 YYDKDF (reference sequence). Trimming took 3 bases from V and 0 from J; bases not matched to a gene: 5. This CDR3 has 15 residues. The CDR3 bases are TGTGCCACCAGCAGGTGGCTAGCGGACTCCTACGAGCAGTACTTC. Protein product: CATSRWLADSYEQYF.

This chain joins TRBV7-8 and TRBJ2-2, with D tentatively TRBD1 (7 bases). Germline values: CDR1 SGHVS, CDR2 FQNEAQ. Deletions cut 1 base from V and 6 bases from J, with 15 bases between. The CDR3 is made up of 16 amino acids. In nucleotides, the CDR3 is TGTGCCAGCAGCTTAGTAAGGGGGCGGGGCCCCGGGGAGCTGTTTTTT. It translates to CASSLVRGRGPGELFF. The variable domain in full, completed from reference TRBV7-8 and TRBJ2-2, reads GAGVSQSPRYKVAKRGQDVALRCDPISGHVSLFWYQQALGQGPEFLTYFQNEAQLDKSGLPSDRFFAERPEGSVSTLKIQRTQQEDSAVYLCASSLVRGRGPGELFFGEGSRLTVL.

The V gene is TRBV19, the J gene TRBJ2-5, with D uncertain. With 5 bases removed from V and 3 bases from J, the gap between germline ends came to 13 bases. Germline V lookup: CDR1 LNHDA, CDR2 SQIVND (reference sequence). CDR3 length equals 14 residues. CDR3 protein: CASSPWAGKETQYF. In DNA form, the CDR3 reads TGTGCCAGTAGTCCCTGGGCAGGAAAAGAGACCCAGTACTTC.

V usage is TRBV4-1 and J usage is TRBJ2-5; 11 nucleotides agree with TRBD2. The CDR3 contains 16 residues. From germline, CDR1 is MGHRA and CDR2 YSYEKL. V gave up 3 bases and J gave up 5 bases; unmatched junction bases: 8. The CDR3 loop is CASSQSPSGGLETQYF. The CDR3 coding sequence is TGCGCCAGCAGCCAGTCTCCTAGCGGGGGGCTGGAGACCCAGTACTTC.